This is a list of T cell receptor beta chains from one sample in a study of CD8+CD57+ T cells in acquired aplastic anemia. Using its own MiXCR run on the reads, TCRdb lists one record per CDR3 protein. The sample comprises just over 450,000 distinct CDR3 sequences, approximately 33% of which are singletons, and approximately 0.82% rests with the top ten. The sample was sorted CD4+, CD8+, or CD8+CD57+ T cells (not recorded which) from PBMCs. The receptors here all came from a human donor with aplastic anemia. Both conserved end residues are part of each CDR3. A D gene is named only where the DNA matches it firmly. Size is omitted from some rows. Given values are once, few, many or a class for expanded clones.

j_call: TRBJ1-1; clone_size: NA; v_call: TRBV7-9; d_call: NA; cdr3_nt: TGTGCCAGCAGCTCCGGACCGACACGAACTGAAGCTTTCTTT; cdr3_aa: CASSSGPTRTEAFF
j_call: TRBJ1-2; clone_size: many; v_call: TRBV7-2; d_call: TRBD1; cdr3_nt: TGTGCCAGCAGCTTATTGGGGGCAGGGGGCGATGGCTACACCTTC; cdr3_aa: CASSLLGAGGDGYTF
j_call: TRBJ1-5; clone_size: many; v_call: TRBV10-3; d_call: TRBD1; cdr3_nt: TGTGCCATCGGAGACAGGGAGAATCAGCCCCAGCATTTT; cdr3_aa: CAIGDRENQPQHF
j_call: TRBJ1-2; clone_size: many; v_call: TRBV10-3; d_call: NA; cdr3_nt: TGTGCCATCCGTGATTTGGGGCAGCAATATGGCTACACCTTC; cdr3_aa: CAIRDLGQQYGYTF
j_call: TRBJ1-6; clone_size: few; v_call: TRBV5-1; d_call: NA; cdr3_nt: TGCGCCAGCACCCGTGAAGGGTTCTCCCCTAATTCACCCCTCCACTTT; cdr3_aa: CASTREGFSPNSPLHF
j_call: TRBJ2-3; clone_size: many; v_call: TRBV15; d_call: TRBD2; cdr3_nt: TGTGCCACCAGTCCCCGGGACTACAAACCCACAGATACGCAGTATTTT; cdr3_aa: CATSPRDYKPTDTQYF
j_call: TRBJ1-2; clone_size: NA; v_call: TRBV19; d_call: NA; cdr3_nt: TGTGCCAGTAGTATAGTCGGTCGCGGCTACACCTTC; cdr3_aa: CASSIVGRGYTF
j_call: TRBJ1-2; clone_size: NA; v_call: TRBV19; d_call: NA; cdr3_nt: TGTGCCACCCAAGCGGGGGTCGGGAACACCTTC; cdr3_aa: CATQAGVGNTF
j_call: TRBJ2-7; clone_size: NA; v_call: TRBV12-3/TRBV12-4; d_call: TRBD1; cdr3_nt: TGTGCCAGCAGCAACGGACAGGGGTGGGCGTACGAGCAGTACTTC; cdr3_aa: CASSNGQGWAYEQYF
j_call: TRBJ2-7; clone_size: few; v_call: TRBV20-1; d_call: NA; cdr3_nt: TGCAGTGCTCGATCGACAGAGAGCTCCTACGAGCAGTACTTC; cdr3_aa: CSARSTESSYEQYF
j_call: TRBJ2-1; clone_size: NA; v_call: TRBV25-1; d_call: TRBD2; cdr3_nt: TGTGCCAGCAGCCAACCGGGACTAGTGGGCAATGAGCAGTTCTTC; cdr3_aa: CASSQPGLVGNEQFF
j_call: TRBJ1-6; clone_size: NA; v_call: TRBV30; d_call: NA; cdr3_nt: TGTGCCTGGAGGGGTAGGGTAGATTCACCCCTCCACTTT; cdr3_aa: CAWRGRVDSPLHF
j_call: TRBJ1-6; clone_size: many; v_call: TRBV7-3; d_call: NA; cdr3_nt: TGTGCCAGCAGCTTAGGTGTCAGCAACTCACCCCTCCACTTT; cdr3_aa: CASSLGVSNSPLHF
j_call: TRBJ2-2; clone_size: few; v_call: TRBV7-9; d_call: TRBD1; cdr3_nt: TGTGCCAGCAGCTTCTCGCAGGGGGACACCGGGGAGCTGTTTTTT; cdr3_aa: CASSFSQGDTGELFF
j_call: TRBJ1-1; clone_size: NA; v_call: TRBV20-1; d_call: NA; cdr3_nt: TGCAGTGCTACCGGGGGCCTCCTGAACACTGAAGCTTTCTTT; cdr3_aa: CSATGGLLNTEAFF
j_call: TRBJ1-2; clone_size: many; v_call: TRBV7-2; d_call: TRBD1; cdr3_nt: TGTGCCAGCAGCCAGGGACAGATCTATGGCTACACCTTC; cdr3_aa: CASSQGQIYGYTF
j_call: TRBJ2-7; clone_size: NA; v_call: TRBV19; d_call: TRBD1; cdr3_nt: TGTGCCTGGAGTACGGGACAGGGGTTCGACGAGCAGTACTTC; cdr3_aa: CAWSTGQGFDEQYF
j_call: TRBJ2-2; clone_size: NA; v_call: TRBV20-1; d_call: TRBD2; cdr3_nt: TGCAGTGCTAGACCAGCGGGAGTCACCGGGGAGCTGTTTTTT; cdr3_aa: CSARPAGVTGELFF
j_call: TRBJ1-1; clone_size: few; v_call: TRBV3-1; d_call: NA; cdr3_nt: TGTGCCAGCAGCCAAGATAACAGGATCGCTTTCTTT; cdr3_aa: CASSQDNRIAFF
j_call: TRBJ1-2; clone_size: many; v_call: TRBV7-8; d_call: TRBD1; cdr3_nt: TGTGCCAGCAGCCTAACAGGGACAGGGGGGGAGTACACCTTC; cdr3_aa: CASSLTGTGGEYTF
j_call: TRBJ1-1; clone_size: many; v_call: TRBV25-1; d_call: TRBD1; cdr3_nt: TGTGCCAGCAGTCTAACGGGGACAGGGGGCACTGCTGAAGCTTTCTTT; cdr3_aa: CASSLTGTGGTAEAFF
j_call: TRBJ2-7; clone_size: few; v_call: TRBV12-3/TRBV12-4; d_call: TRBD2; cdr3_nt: TGTGCCAGACTAGCGGGGCCTCTCGAGCAGTACTTC; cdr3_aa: CARLAGPLEQYF
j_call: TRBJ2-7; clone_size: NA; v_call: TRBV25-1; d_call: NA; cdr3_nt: TGTGCCAGCAGTGGCCTAGCGCCGGAGGGGGAGTACTTC; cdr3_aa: CASSGLAPEGEYF
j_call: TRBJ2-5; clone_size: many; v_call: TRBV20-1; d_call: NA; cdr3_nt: TGCAGTGCCGCCGGCGGGACCCAGTACTTC; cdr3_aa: CSAAGGTQYF
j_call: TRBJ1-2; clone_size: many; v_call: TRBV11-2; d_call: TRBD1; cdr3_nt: TGTGCCAGCAGCTACCGGACTGTGGACAGGGACTATGGCTACACCTTC; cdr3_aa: CASSYRTVDRDYGYTF
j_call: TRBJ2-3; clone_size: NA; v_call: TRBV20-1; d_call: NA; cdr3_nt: TGCAGTGCTAGAGGGGGGCCCAGCACAGATACGCAGTATTTT; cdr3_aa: CSARGGPSTDTQYF
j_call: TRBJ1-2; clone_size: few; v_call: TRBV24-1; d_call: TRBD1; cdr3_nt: TGTGCCACCGCCGGACAGGGGAATGGCTACACCTTC; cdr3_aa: CATAGQGNGYTF
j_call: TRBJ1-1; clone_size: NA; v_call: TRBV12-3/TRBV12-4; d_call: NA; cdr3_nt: TGTGCCAGCAGTACCGGTGGGGGCAGCGGTACTGAAGCTTTCTTT; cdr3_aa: CASSTGGGSGTEAFF
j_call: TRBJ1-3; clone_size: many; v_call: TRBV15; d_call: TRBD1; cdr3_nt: TGTGCCACCAGCAGAGATGGACAGGGGAATGGAAACACCATATATTTT; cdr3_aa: CATSRDGQGNGNTIYF
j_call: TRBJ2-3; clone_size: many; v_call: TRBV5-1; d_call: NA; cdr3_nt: TGCGCCAGCAGCTTGGGGTCCACCGGGGGTACGCAGTATTTT; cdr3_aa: CASSLGSTGGTQYF
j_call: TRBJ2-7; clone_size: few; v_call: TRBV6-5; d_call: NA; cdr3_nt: TGTGCCAGCAGTTACTCTCCGGGTCAAGCGCCCGAGCAGTACTTC; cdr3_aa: CASSYSPGQAPEQYF
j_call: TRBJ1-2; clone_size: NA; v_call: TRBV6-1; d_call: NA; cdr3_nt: TGTGCCAGCACAGAAGACCCCGTTCGAGGCTACACCTTC; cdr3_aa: CASTEDPVRGYTF
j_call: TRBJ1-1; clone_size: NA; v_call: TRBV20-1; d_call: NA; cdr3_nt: TGCAGTGCTAGGGACAGAAAAAACACTGAAGCTTTCTTT; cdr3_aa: CSARDRKNTEAFF
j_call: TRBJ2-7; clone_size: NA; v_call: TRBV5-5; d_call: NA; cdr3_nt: TGTGCCAGCAGCTTGGCGGGGGACGCTTCCTACGAGCAGTACTTC; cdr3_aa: CASSLAGDASYEQYF
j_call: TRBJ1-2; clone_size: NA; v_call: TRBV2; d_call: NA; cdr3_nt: TGTGCCAGCAGTCGATCGGGGGCCTTCTATGGCTACACCTTC; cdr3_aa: CASSRSGAFYGYTF
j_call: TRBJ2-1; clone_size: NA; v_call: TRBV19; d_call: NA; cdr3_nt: TGTGCCAGTAGTATAGGGGGGGGGGCCCATGAGCAGTTCTTC; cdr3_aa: CASSIGGGAHEQFF
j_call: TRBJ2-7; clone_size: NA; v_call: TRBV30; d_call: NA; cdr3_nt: TGTGCCTGGAGAGACCCGGGACGGATGGGCGAGCAGTACTTC; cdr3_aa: CAWRDPGRMGEQYF